The 6 T cell receptor beta chains given below trace back to one sample, sequenced in a study of blood T cell repertoires in COVID-19. Only in-frame clones appear in the TCRdb table, and some are missing; sequencing was by immunoSEQ multiplex PCR. The data show 220,000 or so clones, 90% seen once. Sequencing was performed on PBMCs or T cells enriched from blood (not recorded which). The receptors here all came from a man aged 30 to 45 who had been exposed to COVID-19.

The chain combines TRBV29-1 with TRBJ2-7; D gene uncertain. V was clipped by 6 bases and J by 2 bases, with 14 bases between them. This CDR3 region has 13 residues. Germline V CDR1 and CDR2: SQVTM, ANQGSEA. CDR3 sequence (DNA): TGCAGCGTCTCCGGGTTAGGTACCTACGAGCAGTACTTC. Its translation is CSVSGLGTYEQYF.

This chain uses TRBV15 with TRBJ1-1, with D hard to call. This CDR3 is built from 13 residues. Looked up from germline, CDR1 is LNHNV and CDR2 is YYDKDF (reference sequence). V lost 3 bases, J lost 6 bases, and 11 bases lay in between. In nucleotides, the CDR3 is TGTGCCACCAGCAGGTTCGAAGCGGCTGAAGCTTTCTTT. Its protein is CATSRFEAAEAFF.

This clone was found once. V is TRBV5-8 and J is TRBJ2-3, with D maybe TRBD2 (5 bases). Germline V lookup: CDR1 SGHTS, CDR2 YDEGEE. This CDR3 region has 15 residues. V was pared by 4 bases and J by 6 bases, with 18 bases between. CDR3 bases: TGTGCCAGCAGCCCACCCCTACGAGGGTCCGATACGCAGTATTTT. Translation: CASSPPLRGSDTQYF.

This rearrangement joins TRBV10-3 to TRBJ2-3, with 9 bases lining up with TRBD2. The CDR3 extends over 17 amino acids. CDR1 is ENHRY and CDR2 is SYGVKD in the germline V gene. V shed 0 bases and J 0 bases; nucleotides not matched to a gene: 4. In DNA, the CDR3 is TGTGCCATCAGTGAGTCGCCTAGCGGGGAAAGCACAGATACGCAGTATTTT. It yields the protein CAISESPSGESTDTQYF.

The genes are TRBV6-4 and TRBJ2-5; D is ambiguous. The CDR3 totals 13 residues. V lost 7 bases and J lost 5, with 14 bases in between. Germline V gene lookup returns CDR1 MRHNA and CDR2 SNTAGT. CDR3 DNA: TGTGCCAGCATTCCCCTTCCTCGGGAGACCCAGTACTTC. Translated, it gives CASIPLPRETQYF.

The chain has TRBV6-5 and TRBJ1-6; D not resolved. This CDR3 comprises 16 residues. V shed 2 bases and J shed 9 bases, with 17 bases lying between them. Germline lookup yields CDR1 MNHEY and CDR2 SVGAGI. The CDR3 region has the DNA TGTGCCAGCAGTTACACCATGGGAGGGATCGCTTCACCCCTCCACTTT. Translating gives CASSYTMGGIASPLHF.